Detailed here is one T cell receptor (beta chain). Antigen specificity is unknown. This sample stems from a study of post-analysis software for immune sequencing data. Overall study results and limits: The F measure placed samples prepared in the same batch into strongly shared clusters. Significantly lower normalized Chao1 diversity was found in patients with multiple sclerosis relative to controls.

Built from TCR beta cDNA, the libraries had unique molecular identifiers in them. A single record per CDR3 protein comes from TCRdb applying MiXCR to the PCR reads. The sample contains approximately 460,000 distinct CDR3 sequences, approximately 45% of which appear only once. Sequencing used blood. This TCR was sampled from a girl under 18 with multiple sclerosis.

This CDR3 reads CASVRTGSTDTQYF. CDR3 sequence (DNA): TGTGCCAGCGTCCGGACAGGGAGCACAGATACGCAGTATTTT. The rearrangement uses TRBV19 and TRBJ2-3; TRBD1 agrees at 8 bases. Per germline, CDR1 LNHDA and CDR2 SQIVND (reference sequence). The J segment lost 0 bases and the V segment lost 9 bases, leaving 5 bases of the junction unmatched. This CDR3 region has 14 residues.